Listed below are T cell receptor beta chains from one sample, sequenced in a study of blood T cell repertoires in COVID-19. TCRdb's copy holds only in-frame clones and misses some; the assay was immunoSEQ multiplex PCR. The sample lists fewer than 130,000 clones; about 85% were seen once. The source material was peripheral blood. These receptors originate from a human donor in a cohort sampled during active COVID-19. CDR3s include the opening cysteine and the closing phenylalanine or tryptophan. Fields, in order: D gene, V gene, clone size, J gene, CDR3 DNA, CDR3 protein. D genes are given only for firm matches. Only part of the rows carry a size: once, few, many, or a class if the clone is expanded.

D gene: TRBD1
V gene: TRBV5-1
clone size: NA
J gene: TRBJ2-5
CDR3 DNA: TGCGCCAGCAGCTTGGGAGTGGGACAGGCCCAGTACTTC
CDR3 protein: CASSLGVGQAQYF

D gene: NA
V gene: TRBV7-2
clone size: NA
J gene: TRBJ1-5
CDR3 DNA: TGTGCCAGCAGCTTAGGTGGGAGCGGTCAGCCCCAGCATTTT
CDR3 protein: CASSLGGSGQPQHF

D gene: NA
V gene: TRBV11-2
clone size: NA
J gene: TRBJ1-1
CDR3 DNA: TGTGCCAGCAGCTTAGATCATGGCGGAGCTTTCTTT
CDR3 protein: CASSLDHGGAFF

D gene: NA
V gene: TRBV18
clone size: few
J gene: TRBJ1-2
CDR3 DNA: TGTGCCAGCTCACCTGGGAGGGATGGCTACACCTTC
CDR3 protein: CASSPGRDGYTF

D gene: NA
V gene: TRBV6-2/TRBV6-3
clone size: once
J gene: TRBJ1-1
CDR3 DNA: TGTGCCAGCAGTTACTCCCAGGGGCTCACTGAAGCTTTCTTT
CDR3 protein: CASSYSQGLTEAFF

D gene: TRBD2
V gene: TRBV10-3
clone size: NA
J gene: TRBJ2-1
CDR3 DNA: TGTGCCATCAGTGCGGGCGGGGGGGCAATTGAGCAGTTCTTC
CDR3 protein: CAISAGGGAIEQFF

D gene: TRBD2
V gene: TRBV5-4
clone size: NA
J gene: TRBJ2-3
CDR3 DNA: TGTGCCAGCAGCTTGGCCTCTAGCGGGGGTAGCTACAATACGCAGTATTTT
CDR3 protein: CASSLASSGGSYNTQYF

D gene: NA
V gene: TRBV19
clone size: NA
J gene: TRBJ1-4
CDR3 DNA: TGTGCCAGTAGTATTCTCTTTGGACACCCCAAGTTGGCTAATGAAAAACTGTTTTTT
CDR3 protein: CASSILFGHPKLANEKLFF

D gene: TRBD2
V gene: TRBV4-1
clone size: NA
J gene: TRBJ2-3
CDR3 DNA: TGCGCCAGCAGCCACGACCCGGGACTAGCGGGAACAGATACGCAGTATTTT
CDR3 protein: CASSHDPGLAGTDTQYF

D gene: TRBD2
V gene: TRBV7-2
clone size: NA
J gene: TRBJ2-7
CDR3 DNA: TGTGCCAGCAGCCGGGGGGCGGGAGGCGAGCAGTACTTC
CDR3 protein: CASSRGAGGEQYF

D gene: NA
V gene: TRBV7-2
clone size: once
J gene: TRBJ2-5
CDR3 DNA: TGTGCCAGCAGGTCGGGGAGCGAAGAGACCCAGTACTTC
CDR3 protein: CASRSGSEETQYF

D gene: NA
V gene: TRBV12-3/TRBV12-4
clone size: NA
J gene: TRBJ1-2
CDR3 DNA: TGTGCCAGCAGTGTCAGAGGCGGCTACACCTTC
CDR3 protein: CASSVRGGYTF

D gene: TRBD2
V gene: TRBV5-4
clone size: NA
J gene: TRBJ2-3
CDR3 DNA: TGTGCCAGCGGGACTAGCGGGGGGGCAGATACGCAGTATTTT
CDR3 protein: CASGTSGGADTQYF

D gene: TRBD2
V gene: TRBV7-3
clone size: NA
J gene: TRBJ2-3
CDR3 DNA: TGTGCCAGCAGCCCGATAGCGGGAGGGCCGGCAGATACGCAGTATTTT
CDR3 protein: CASSPIAGGPADTQYF

D gene: TRBD1
V gene: TRBV5-6
clone size: NA
J gene: TRBJ2-5
CDR3 DNA: TGTGCCAGCAGCTTGGTGGGAGAGACAGGGGGCGGAGAGACCCAGTACTTC
CDR3 protein: CASSLVGETGGGETQYF

D gene: TRBD1
V gene: TRBV10-1
clone size: few
J gene: TRBJ2-7
CDR3 DNA: TGCGCCAGCAGAACTCCGGGACAGGGCCTTCCCAGGAGCTACGAGCAGTACTTC
CDR3 protein: CASRTPGQGLPRSYEQYF

D gene: NA
V gene: TRBV30
clone size: NA
J gene: TRBJ2-1
CDR3 DNA: TGTGCCTGGACCCGAGGGAGGGGGGGTTACAATGAGCAGTTCTTC
CDR3 protein: CAWTRGRGGYNEQFF

D gene: NA
V gene: TRBV3-1/TRBV3-2
clone size: NA
J gene: TRBJ1-6
CDR3 DNA: TGTGCCAGCAGCGATGATAGATATAATTCACCCCTCCACTTT
CDR3 protein: CASSDDRYNSPLHF

D gene: TRBD1
V gene: TRBV2
clone size: NA
J gene: TRBJ1-1
CDR3 DNA: TGTGCCAGCTTCGGGACAGGGGTTGGTACTGAAGCTTTCTTT
CDR3 protein: CASFGTGVGTEAFF

D gene: NA
V gene: TRBV15
clone size: NA
J gene: TRBJ2-2
CDR3 DNA: TGTGCCACCAGCCCATTCAGGTCAGGGAACACCGGGGAGCTGTTTTTT
CDR3 protein: CATSPFRSGNTGELFF

D gene: NA
V gene: TRBV27
clone size: NA
J gene: TRBJ2-5
CDR3 DNA: TGTGCCAGCAGTTCGACAGGAAGAGACGCCCAGTACTTC
CDR3 protein: CASSSTGRDAQYF

D gene: TRBD1
V gene: TRBV6-6
clone size: NA
J gene: TRBJ1-4
CDR3 DNA: TGTGCCAGCAGTACGACAGGGCAGGGGGAAAAACTGTTTTTT
CDR3 protein: CASSTTGQGEKLFF

D gene: TRBD1
V gene: TRBV5-1
clone size: NA
J gene: TRBJ2-2
CDR3 DNA: TGCGCCAGCGGGACACAGGGGGCAGGCGGGGAGCTGTTTTTT
CDR3 protein: CASGTQGAGGELFF

D gene: TRBD1
V gene: TRBV3-1/TRBV3-2
clone size: NA
J gene: TRBJ2-6
CDR3 DNA: TGTGCCAGCAGCCTGGGACAGGGAAGGGCCAACGTCCTGACTTTC
CDR3 protein: CASSLGQGRANVLTF

D gene: TRBD2
V gene: TRBV4-1
clone size: NA
J gene: TRBJ2-5
CDR3 DNA: TGCGCCAGCAGCCAAGGGGGCCTCAGCGGGAGGGCCCTCGAGACCCAGTACTTC
CDR3 protein: CASSQGGLSGRALETQYF

D gene: TRBD1
V gene: TRBV28
clone size: NA
J gene: TRBJ1-5
CDR3 DNA: TGTGCCAGCAGTACCCCACAGGGGGATCAGCCCCAGCATTTT
CDR3 protein: CASSTPQGDQPQHF

D gene: NA
V gene: TRBV6-4
clone size: NA
J gene: TRBJ2-1
CDR3 DNA: TGTGCCAGCAGAGACAGAATCGGGATGGGTGAGCAGTTCTTC
CDR3 protein: CASRDRIGMGEQFF

D gene: TRBD2
V gene: TRBV4-1
clone size: once
J gene: TRBJ2-1
CDR3 DNA: TGCGCCAGCAGCCCGTATACTAGCGGATCCGGGGGGAATGAGCAGTTCTTC
CDR3 protein: CASSPYTSGSGGNEQFF

D gene: NA
V gene: TRBV28
clone size: NA
J gene: TRBJ1-3
CDR3 DNA: TGTGCCAGCAGTCTACAGGGCTCTGGAAACACCATATATTTT
CDR3 protein: CASSLQGSGNTIYF

D gene: TRBD2
V gene: TRBV7-9
clone size: NA
J gene: TRBJ2-1
CDR3 DNA: TGTGCCAGCAGCTTAGGACTAGCGGGAGTGTATGGTGAGCAGTTCTTC
CDR3 protein: CASSLGLAGVYGEQFF

D gene: TRBD2
V gene: TRBV5-1
clone size: NA
J gene: TRBJ2-3
CDR3 DNA: TGCGCCAGCAGCCCTCTAGCGGGGAGCGATACGCAGTATTTT
CDR3 protein: CASSPLAGSDTQYF